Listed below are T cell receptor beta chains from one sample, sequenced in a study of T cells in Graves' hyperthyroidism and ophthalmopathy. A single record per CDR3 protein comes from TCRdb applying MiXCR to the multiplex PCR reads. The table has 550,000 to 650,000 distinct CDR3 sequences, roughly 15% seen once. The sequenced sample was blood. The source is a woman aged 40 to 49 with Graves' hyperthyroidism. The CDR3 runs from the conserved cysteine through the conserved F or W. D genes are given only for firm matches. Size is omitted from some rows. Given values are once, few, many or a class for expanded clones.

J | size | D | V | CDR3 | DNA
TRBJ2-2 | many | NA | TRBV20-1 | CSATGDTGELFF | TGCAGTGCTACAGGGGACACCGGGGAGCTGTTTTTT
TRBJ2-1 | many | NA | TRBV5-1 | CASKAGESVEQFF | TGCGCCAGCAAAGCCGGAGAGTCTGTTGAGCAGTTCTTC
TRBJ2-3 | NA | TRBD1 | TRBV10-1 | CASRDGTGSNTQYF | TGCGCCAGCAGAGACGGGACAGGGTCCAATACGCAGTATTTT
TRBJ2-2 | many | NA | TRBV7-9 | CASSAGTGELFF | TGTGCCAGCAGCGCGGGGACCGGGGAGCTGTTTTTT
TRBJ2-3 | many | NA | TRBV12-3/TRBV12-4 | CASSLLSVTDTQYF | TGTGCCAGCAGTTTACTTAGCGTGACAGATACGCAGTATTTT
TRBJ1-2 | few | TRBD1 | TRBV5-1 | CASSFSGQVDTF | TGCGCCAGCAGCTTTTCAGGACAGGTCGACACCTTC
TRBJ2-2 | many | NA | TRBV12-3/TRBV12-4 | CASSLSHGTFTGELFF | TGTGCCAGCAGTTTATCACACGGGACGTTCACCGGGGAGCTGTTTTTT
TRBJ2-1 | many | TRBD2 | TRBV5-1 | CASSLRLAGGSSYNEQFF | TGCGCCAGCAGCTTAAGACTAGCGGGAGGTAGCTCCTACAATGAGCAGTTCTTC
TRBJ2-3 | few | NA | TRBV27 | CASSLSVTLADTQYF | TGTGCCAGCAGTTTATCGGTCACTTTGGCAGATACGCAGTATTTT
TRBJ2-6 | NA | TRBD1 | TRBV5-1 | CASSYRDRALSGANVLTF | TGCGCCAGCAGCTACCGGGACAGGGCTCTGTCTGGGGCCAACGTCCTGACTTTC
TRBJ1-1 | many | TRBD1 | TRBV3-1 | CASSPTGAGMNTEAFF | TGTGCCAGCAGCCCGACAGGGGCAGGAATGAACACTGAAGCTTTCTTT
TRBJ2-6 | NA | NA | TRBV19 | CASSADLGAGANVLTF | TGTGCCAGTAGTGCCGACCTCGGAGCTGGGGCCAACGTCCTGACTTTC
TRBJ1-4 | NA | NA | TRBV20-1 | CSARVSGSEKLFF | TGCAGTGCTAGAGTAAGCGGTAGTGAAAAACTGTTTTTT
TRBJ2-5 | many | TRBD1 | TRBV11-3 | CASSWGQGQETQYF | TGTGCCAGCAGCTGGGGACAGGGGCAGGAGACCCAGTACTTC
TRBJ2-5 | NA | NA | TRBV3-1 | CASSQDHTAYF | TGTGCCAGCAGCCAAGACCATACGGCCTACTTC
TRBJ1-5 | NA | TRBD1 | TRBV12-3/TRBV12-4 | CASSGQGHQPQHF | TGTGCCAGCAGCGGACAGGGCCATCAGCCCCAGCATTTT
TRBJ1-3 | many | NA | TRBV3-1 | CASSLSDRSSGNTIYF | TGTGCCAGCAGCCTATCAGACAGATCCTCTGGAAACACCATATATTTT
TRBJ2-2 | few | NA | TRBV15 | CATRATGMGGELFF | TGTGCCACCAGGGCCACAGGGATGGGCGGGGAGCTGTTTTTT
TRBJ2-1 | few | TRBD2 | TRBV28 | CASLTSGSNEQFF | TGTGCCAGCCTAACTAGCGGGAGCAATGAGCAGTTCTTC
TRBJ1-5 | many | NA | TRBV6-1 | CASRPTNNQPQHF | TGTGCCAGCAGGCCAACTAACAATCAGCCCCAGCATTTT
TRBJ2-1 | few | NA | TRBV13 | CASSPDGNPYNEQFF | TGTGCCAGCAGTCCCGACGGGAACCCCTACAATGAGCAGTTCTTC
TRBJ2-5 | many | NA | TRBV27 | CASSHLRETQYF | TGTGCCAGCAGTCATCTTCGGGAGACCCAGTACTTC
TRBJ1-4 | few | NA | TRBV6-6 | CASSYARPPWGEKLFF | TGTGCCAGCAGTTACGCCCGGCCTCCTTGGGGTGAAAAACTGTTTTTT
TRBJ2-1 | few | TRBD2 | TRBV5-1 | CASSSSPGLAGGSSYNEQFF | TGCGCCAGCAGCTCCTCTCCGGGACTAGCGGGGGGGAGCTCCTACAATGAGCAGTTCTTC
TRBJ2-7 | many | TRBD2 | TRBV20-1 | CSAKTTSGSGYEQYF | TGCAGTGCTAAAACGACTAGCGGGAGTGGTTACGAGCAGTACTTC
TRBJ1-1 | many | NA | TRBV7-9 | CASSPSRQNTEAFF | TGTGCCAGCAGCCCCTCCCGACAGAACACTGAAGCTTTCTTT
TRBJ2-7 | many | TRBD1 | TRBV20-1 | CSASGTAFSYEQYF | TGCAGTGCTAGCGGGACAGCTTTCTCCTACGAGCAGTACTTC
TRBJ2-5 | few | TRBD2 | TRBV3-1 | CASSQRTSGYQETQYF | TGTGCCAGCAGCCAAAGGACTAGCGGGTACCAAGAGACCCAGTACTTC
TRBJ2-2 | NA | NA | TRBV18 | CASKPNSGAGELFF | TGTGCCAGCAAACCGAACAGCGGCGCCGGGGAGCTGTTTTTT
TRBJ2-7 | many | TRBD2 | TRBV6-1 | CASSEEKAGSSYEQYF | TGTGCCAGCAGTGAAGAGAAAGCGGGGAGCTCCTACGAGCAGTACTTC
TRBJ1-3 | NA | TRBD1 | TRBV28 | CASSPNRGGANTIYF | TGTGCCAGCAGTCCAAACAGGGGTGGGGCAAACACCATATATTTT
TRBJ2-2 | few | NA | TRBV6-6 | CASSYSGPRTGELFF | TGTGCCAGCAGTTACTCGGGGCCACGTACCGGGGAGCTGTTTTTT
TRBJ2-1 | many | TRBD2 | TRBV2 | CASRGTSFDDEQFF | TGTGCCAGCAGAGGGACTAGCTTCGACGATGAGCAGTTCTTC
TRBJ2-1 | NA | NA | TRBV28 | CASSLAQNYNEQFF | TGTGCCAGCAGTTTGGCCCAGAACTACAATGAGCAGTTCTTC
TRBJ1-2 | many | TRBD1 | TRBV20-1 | CSAPDRGSYGYTF | TGCAGTGCCCCAGACAGGGGGTCCTATGGCTACACCTTC
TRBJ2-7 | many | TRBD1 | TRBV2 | CASSKGTGPSGDEQYF | TGTGCCAGCAGTAAAGGGACAGGCCCATCCGGGGACGAGCAGTACTTC
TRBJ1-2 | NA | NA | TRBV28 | CAIRGDASPHGYTF | TGTGCCATAAGAGGGGACGCCAGCCCTCATGGCTACACCTTC
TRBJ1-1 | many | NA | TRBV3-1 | CASSPQGVNTEAFF | TGTGCCAGCAGCCCCCAGGGAGTGAACACTGAAGCTTTCTTT
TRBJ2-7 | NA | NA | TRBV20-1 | CSARDTRYEQYF | TGCAGTGCTAGAGATACGAGATACGAGCAGTACTTC
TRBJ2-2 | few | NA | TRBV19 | CASKGENTGELFF | TGTGCCAGTAAGGGGGAGAACACCGGGGAGCTGTTTTTT